These T cell receptor beta chains were read from a single sample in a study of T-cell reconstitution after alpha-beta-depleted transplantation in children. TCRdb itself ran the PCR reads through MiXCR, one entry per CDR3 protein. Of hundreds of thousands of distinct CDR3 sequences in the sample, about 15% were seen once. The sequencing used PBMCs from the stem cell graft donor, collected from the stem cell graft. The receptors come from a human donor who donated a stem cell graft to a child with acute myeloid leukemia. Each CDR3 is given without its conserved first and last residue. The order of the fields is V gene, J gene, CDR3 protein.

TRBV2,TRBJ2-1,ASSAYFREAEQF
TRBV5-1,TRBJ1-5,ASSLEALARGNQPQH
TRBV12-3/TRBV12-4,TRBJ2-2,ASSKTGTGTGELF
TRBV5-6,TRBJ2-2,ASSFRYTGELF
TRBV7-2,TRBJ2-2,ASSLVRATGELF
TRBV7-9,TRBJ1-6,ASSWGRDSPLH
TRBV20-1,TRBJ2-3,SAHLAVGGAQY
TRBV7-7,TRBJ2-1,ASSLRLAGGPGSYNEQF
TRBV5-1,TRBJ2-5,ASSLDGGISFGGPQETQY
TRBV20-1,TRBJ2-7,SARGDRAAEQY
TRBV6-4,TRBJ2-3,AISTTSGGVSSFNTQY
TRBV30,TRBJ2-1,AWSRQINEQF
TRBV20-1,TRBJ1-1,SARASPGETEAF
TRBV7-3,TRBJ2-3,ASSSQGTRLTDTQY
TRBV5-1,TRBJ2-3,ASSSGLAFTDTQY
TRBV9,TRBJ2-3,ASSGGDSRSTDTQY
TRBV15,TRBJ1-2,ASRGIYGYT
TRBV20-1,TRBJ2-5,SAPHSRPGGRETQY
TRBV5-6,TRBJ2-7,AREGLRGARNEQY
TRBV28,TRBJ2-3,ASSFPAGGTQY
TRBV29-1,TRBJ1-3,SVETGGSGNTIY
TRBV7-2,TRBJ2-2,ASSTANTGELF
TRBV4-2,TRBJ2-3,ASSQRLAGGPMTDTQY
TRBV5-1,TRBJ2-1,ASSYSGGVYNEQF
TRBV7-2,TRBJ2-1,ASSFDFSTYNEQF
TRBV27,TRBJ2-3,ASSSWTGARTDTQY
TRBV5-1,TRBJ1-2,ASSSTRAEGYT
TRBV6-2/TRBV6-3,TRBJ2-1,ATWTGGYNEQF
TRBV15,TRBJ2-1,ATSGLAGYHQQF
TRBV20-1,TRBJ2-1,SARGPRAGIGNEQF
TRBV3-1,TRBJ1-1,ASSQEWGANTEAF
TRBV6-1,TRBJ2-1,ASSARRGNNEQF
TRBV20-1,TRBJ2-5,SARRDLQETQY
TRBV10-3,TRBJ2-1,AIGGQVSYNEQF
TRBV7-6,TRBJ1-4,ASSLVQGATNEKLF
TRBV4-1,TRBJ2-7,ASSQDERGANYEQY